This TCR beta chain derives from a study of cytomegalovirus exposure and HLA in healthy donors (dated by TCRdb to 2017 to 2019). Regarding the study in general: An earlier analysis of about 530 of the donors reported 276 Gb of sequence data and around 120 million unique TCR beta sequences obtained from around 190 million T cells. Besides the first cohort of roughly 700 subjects, a separate validation cohort made up of about 120 different subjects was used. The study combined high-throughput TCR immunosequencing, statistical association of individual TCRs with disease status, and machine learning to predict cytomegalovirus infection status. Alongside the repertoire data, information on donor age, sex, ethnicity and CMV serostatus was compiled. In a later genetic analysis, genome-wide SNP genotypes for about three fifths of the 666 donors were used, and that subset was treated as a discovery cohort. The genetic ancestry cluster associated with self-reported Caucasian donors included 65% to 90% of the roughly 400 genotyped donors. Class I and class II HLA loci were covered by the typing at four-digit resolution. All discovery cohort repertoires had been generated on a single sequencing platform. In an earlier analysis of 587 of the donors, high-throughput TCR beta sequencing was used to judge whether each TCR beta V gene segment behaved as functional or pseudogenic. The study aimed to test whether cataloging public T cell receptors could reveal signatures of past pathogen exposure. Rather than using new phenotypic data, the later analysis identified candidate immune exposures from TCR beta sequences and from how often those sequences occurred across donors. Typing coverage differed by locus: A, B, C, DRB1 and DQB1 were typed in about 620-640 donors, DQA1 in 500 to 550, DPA1 in approximately 600, and DPB1 in 400 to 480. Roughly 310 gigabases of sequencing data and tens of millions of unique TCR sequences were included in an early release covering over 600 HLA-typed donors. On average, roughly 250,000 unique TCR beta nucleotide sequences were sequenced per donor among several hundred genotyped donors of the cohort, with roughly 19% of those sequences being non-productive. The study used immunosequencing to profile the T cell repertoires of approximately 640 subjects and linked those repertoires to cytomegalovirus serostatus. To study patterns of TCR occurrence, a later analysis re-analyzed previously published TCR beta repertoires from several hundred donors and added high-resolution HLA genotyping. Four or five DR-DQ haplotypes were handled as single units for association and clustering because linkage in the cohort was strong. General study outcomes and caveats: In vitro tests confirmed that a few of the cytomegalovirus-associated TCR beta chains recognize cytomegalovirus antigens. A later genetic analysis reported fewer N-insertions in productive TCRs among donors in an Asian-associated ancestry cluster than the roughly 700-donor mean. When HLA alleles, especially DR and DQ, strongly co-occurred, TCR associations were difficult to assign to individual alleles. Across donors, most TCR sequences were observed very rarely, whereas some public TCRs were present in many individuals. At a false discovery rate of 0.05, a later analysis linked 15,000 to 20,000 TCR beta sequences to specific HLA alleles. A further reported finding was that TCR beta sequences accurately predicted the HLA-A and HLA-B alleles for most subjects in the first cohort. The sequencing pipeline was judged likely to have produced a cluster of highly shared sequence variants as a technical artifact. A later analysis found that TCR association rates varied across HLA loci, with DRB1 alleles showing the most associated TCRs and HLA-C alleles the fewest. Correlated functional status among segregating V segments might be attributable to linkage disequilibrium, but an unknown experimental factor could not be ruled out. The authors suggested that the approach could potentially be generalized to other disease states and immunological phenotypes. HLA typing was unavailable for some donors at each locus, so association tests used only the typed subset. An earlier analysis of roughly 570 of the donors showed that most TCR beta V segments appeared in productive rearrangements either about 87% or about 30% of the time, which broadly matched IMGT annotations. About 17 rarely observed V segments, including chromosome 9 orphons, were excluded from the earlier analysis of about 600 of the donors because counts were too low. Immune exposure information for the cohort was limited to CMV serostatus. The presence/absence analyses assumed that sequencing depth was roughly uniform across donors, and that assumption may not be true. An association between a missense DCLRE1C variant and V-gene and J-gene trimming of TCR beta chains was found in a later genetic analysis and replicated in an independent cohort. Several of the top co-occurrence clusters appeared to be linked to parvovirus B19, influenza, CMV and Epstein-Barr virus, according to a later analysis. A later analysis found that most CMV-associated TCR beta chains appeared HLA-restricted, with HLA associations seemingly driven largely by CMV exposure. The study listed 164 TCR beta chains as associated with cytomegalovirus. In a later analysis, HLA-associated TCR beta chains were found to be more clonally expanded and to have lower generation probabilities than equally common non-associated chains. The 87-base-pair reads could not distinguish some IMGT-functional V segments, including TRBV6-2 and TRBV6-3, so those segments were excluded. Cytomegalovirus status was reported to be diagnosed by the classifier with high specificity and sensitivity in both the original and validation cohorts. In this cohort, only TCR beta chains were sequenced, and detectable features were limited by the absence of alpha or paired-chain data.

In total, approximately 610 healthy bone marrow donors made up the cohort. At the time of sampling, all cohort members were nominally healthy, though unrecorded immune exposures were likely present. The donor was CMV seronegative and belonged to the group of 320 or so seronegative cohort members. Each donor provided a peripheral blood sample, and peripheral blood mononuclear cells were used for TCR beta sequencing. Genomic DNA extraction from the blood cell samples was performed with the Qiagen DNeasy Blood Extraction Kit. Comment on this clone: It has no known antigen specificity. The record has no base qualities; no much larger clone is one base away.

Reading the germline V gene gives CDR1 MNHNS and CDR2 SASEGT. The germline V end is reduced by 4 bases and the J end by 1 base; junction bases left unmatched: 3. There are 15 amino acids in the CDR3, from cysteine to phenylalanine inclusive. Only the CDR3 portion is preserved as DNA: 45 bases, with reading frame beginning at the first base. The library was produced with the immunoSEQ multiplex PCR assay. For the multiplex PCR, a mixture combining 60 forward primers for TCR Vbeta segments and 13 reverse primers for TCR Jbeta segments was used. Amplification of the CDR3 region of rearranged TCR beta genes was performed with a multiplex PCR assay on genomic DNA. The Illumina HiSeq System was used to sequence the amplified TCR beta libraries as 87-base-pair reads. As for the authors' bioinformatics: Across the 500 to 750 repertoires, a later analysis counted 78 million or so unique TCR beta chains, some 11 million of which were shared by at least two donors. To remove PCR and sequencing errors, raw reads were error-corrected and collapsed into unique sequences using a nearest-neighbor algorithm that merged closely related sequences. Alignment of CDR3 sequences to IMGT reference sequences was used to assign V, D and J gene segments. For a sequence to be retained, a match of at least six nucleotides was required to both a V gene segment and a J gene segment. Rearrangements were classified as productive when the CDR3 lacked stop codons and remained in frame with V and J, and all other rearrangements were classified as non-productive. CDR3 was defined according to IMGT convention as the region running from the second conserved V-encoded cysteine to the conserved J-encoded phenylalanine. In an earlier analysis of around 600 of the donors, sequences lacking an unambiguous match to a single V gene segment were excluded. An earlier analysis of several hundred of the donors called V segments functional above 56.7% productive rearrangements and segregating when the between-donor standard deviation exceeded 5%. A statistical classification framework was built for diagnosing cytomegalovirus status from the catalog of TCR beta chain sequences. In a later analysis, V and J genes were assigned by comparing TCR nucleotide sequences against IMGT/GENE-DB human TR gene sequences. A later analysis assigned CDR3 sequences and most-parsimonious VDJ recombination scenarios with the TCRdist pipeline. In a later analysis, every TCR beta chain was defined by the combination of its CDR3 amino acid sequence and its V-gene family, and reads without a unique V-gene family were dropped. To address suspected cross-contamination and a sequencing artifact, a later analysis removed under 600 highly shared, low-generation-probability nucleotide sequences. In a later analysis, a clonal expansion index for each public chain was calculated from normalized within-repertoire ranks of inferred template counts. A later analysis computed generation probabilities with a VDJ recombination model fitted to out-of-frame rearrangements, and checked the results against IGoR. In a later analysis, hypergeometric tests were used to score TCR-TCR, TCR-HLA and TCR-CMV co-occurrence, with a repertoire-size bias correction applied to TCR pairs. False discovery rates were estimated in a later analysis by permuting HLA or CMV assignments 20 times. A later analysis grouped co-occurring TCRs with DBSCAN, adding TCRdist sequence similarity when clustering within HLA-allele-positive subsets. Co-occurrence clustering excluded repertoires with fewer than 30,000 or more than 120,000 public chains, plus five with anomalous nucleotide sharing. TCRdb took this table from immuneACCESS and kept in-frame rearrangements with V and J called. Such tables lack part of the clones; where checked against another copy, unresolved V genes explain under half of the gap, and the rest is unexplained. Clonal size and the V and J genes are those of that table, whereas D and trimming came from the DNA. The sample table shows about 65,000 clones, and about 82% are seen once. The ten largest clones represent around 4% of the sample.

The sequenced sample consisted of PBMCs. This sequence originates from a woman aged 30 to 39 in good health and CMV-seronegative. Recombination linked TRBV6-1 to TRBJ2-1; the central 8 bases match TRBD2. The nucleotides are TGTGCCAGCAGTGGAACTAGCGGTTCCTACAATGAGCAGTTCTTC. This codes for CASSGTSGSYNEQFF.